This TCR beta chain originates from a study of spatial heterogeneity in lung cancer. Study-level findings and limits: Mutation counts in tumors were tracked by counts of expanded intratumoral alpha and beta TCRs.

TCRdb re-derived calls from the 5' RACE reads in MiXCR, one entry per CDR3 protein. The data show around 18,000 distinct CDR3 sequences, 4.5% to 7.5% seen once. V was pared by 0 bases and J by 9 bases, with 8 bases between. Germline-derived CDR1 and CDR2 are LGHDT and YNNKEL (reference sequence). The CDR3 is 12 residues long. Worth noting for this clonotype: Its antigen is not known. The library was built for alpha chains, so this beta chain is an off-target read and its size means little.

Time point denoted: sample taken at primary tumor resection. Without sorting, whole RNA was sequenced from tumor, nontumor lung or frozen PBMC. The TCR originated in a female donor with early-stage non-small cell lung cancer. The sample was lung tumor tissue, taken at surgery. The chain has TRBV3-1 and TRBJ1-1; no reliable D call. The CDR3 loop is CASSQEVSKAFF. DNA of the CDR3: TGTGCCAGCAGCCAAGAGGTATCTAAAGCTTTCTTT.